The T cell receptor (beta chain) described here comes from a study of lymphopenia after photon versus proton radiotherapy. The protocol was immunoSEQ multiplex PCR, while the TCRdb copy is restricted to in-frame clones and leaves out a portion. The profile shows tens of thousands of clones, around 87% of them singletons. Notes on the study in general: Relative stability marked proton patients; photon patients lost diversity and naive cells. In patients who died, overall survival fell as post-nadir TCR diversity dropped more. Oligoclonal CD8+ Temra expansion after nadir drove photon patients' diversity drop.

Note on this clone: Its antigen is not identified.

Sequenced material: peripheral blood, taken from a patient treated with proton-based radiotherapy. This clonotype was obtained from a man older than 75 with esophageal cancer.

CDR3 region: CASTNLGGVGGYGYTF. The CDR3 nucleotides are TGTGCCAGTACCAACTTGGGAGGCGTAGGTGGCTATGGCTACACCTTC. The rearrangement uses TRBV19 and TRBJ1-2; D uncertain. The germline gives CDR1 LNHDA, CDR2 SQIVND (reference sequence). Trimming took off 7 bases at V and 4 bases at J, with 22 bases between the two ends. The CDR3 length is 16 residues.